These T cell receptor beta chains were read from a single sample in a study of T cell responses to AZD1222 COVID-19 vaccine. Method: immunoSEQ multiplex PCR; TCRdb's copy keeps in-frame clones and lacks some. Seen here are tens of thousands of clones, roughly 90% observed once, and the top ten hold more than 4%. The sample consisted of peripheral blood, taken on day 0 of AZD1222 vaccination. The receptor set was obtained from an adult in good health. Each CDR3 is given with its conserved first and last residue. D genes are given only for firm matches. The size of a clone is reported for some rows only, either as once, few or many, or as a class for expanded clones.

NA,TRBV3-1/TRBV3-2,TRBJ1-1,once,CASSQSPGTEAFF,TGTGCCAGCAGCCAATCTCCAGGGACTGAAGCTTTCTTT
NA,TRBV6-2/TRBV6-3,TRBJ2-3,NA,CASSDEAPDTQYF,TGTGCCAGCAGTGACGAAGCTCCCGATACGCAGTATTTT
NA,TRBV4-3,TRBJ1-5,NA,CASSQHSNQPQHF,TGCGCCAGCAGCCAACACAGCAATCAGCCCCAGCATTTT
NA,TRBV18,TRBJ1-1,once,CASHAGENTEAFF,TGTGCCAGCCATGCAGGGGAAAACACTGAAGCTTTCTTT
NA,TRBV9,TRBJ1-2,NA,CASRDSLSNYGYTF,TGTGCCAGCAGGGACAGCCTCTCTAACTATGGCTACACCTTC
NA,TRBV5-8,TRBJ1-5,NA,CASSSENQDQPQHF,TGTGCCAGCAGCTCGGAGAATCAGGATCAGCCCCAGCATTTT
NA,TRBV23-1,TRBJ1-3,NA,CASSHSNGGSGLGRGTIYF,TGCGCCAGCAGTCACTCGAACGGTGGTTCAGGGTTGGGTCGCGGCACCATATATTTT
NA,TRBV7-6,TRBJ2-7,NA,CASSLLDSLMYEQYF,TGTGCCAGCAGCTTATTGGACTCGCTAATGTACGAGCAGTACTTC
TRBD1,TRBV7-2,TRBJ2-1,once,CASSAPGTAYNEQFF,TGTGCCAGCAGCGCCCCGGGGACAGCCTACAATGAGCAGTTCTTC
NA,TRBV6-5,TRBJ2-7,NA,CASSPRTVYEQYF,TGTGCCAGCAGTCCCCGGACCGTTTACGAGCAGTACTTC
NA,TRBV6-5,TRBJ2-3,NA,CASTATDTQYF,TGTGCCAGCACAGCCACAGATACGCAGTATTTT
NA,TRBV3-1/TRBV3-2,TRBJ2-2,NA,CASSQGGPGTGELFF,TGTGCCAGCAGCCAAGGAGGGCCGGGCACCGGGGAGCTGTTTTTT
TRBD1,TRBV11-2,TRBJ1-1,once,CASSSGQGAADTEAFF,TGTGCCAGCAGCTCCGGCCAGGGGGCTGCTGACACTGAAGCTTTCTTT
NA,TRBV5-1,TRBJ2-3,NA,CASSLAEGMADTQYF,TGCGCCAGCAGCTTGGCCGAAGGGATGGCAGATACGCAGTATTTT
TRBD1,TRBV29-1,TRBJ1-4,NA,CSVQDPGQGAPSNEKLFF,TGCAGCGTTCAGGACCCGGGACAGGGGGCCCCATCTAATGAAAAACTGTTTTTT
NA,TRBV6-5,TRBJ2-1,NA,CASSRDWTSYNEQFF,TGTGCCAGCAGTCGGGACTGGACCTCCTACAATGAGCAGTTCTTC
NA,TRBV6-5,TRBJ1-4,NA,CASLPDIGGEKLFF,TGTGCCAGCCTTCCGGACATCGGAGGAGAAAAACTGTTTTTT
TRBD1,TRBV5-1,TRBJ1-1,NA,CASRSRDSFMNTEAFF,TGCGCCAGCAGATCCCGGGACAGCTTTATGAACACTGAAGCTTTCTTT
NA,TRBV27,TRBJ2-1,NA,CASSPGDPEYNEQFF,TGTGCCAGCAGCCCCGGAGACCCAGAATACAATGAGCAGTTCTTC
NA,TRBV5-1,TRBJ1-6,once,CASSGLDNSPLHF,TGCGCCAGCAGTGGACTCGATAATTCACCCCTCCACTTT
NA,TRBV6-5,TRBJ1-4,NA,CASSSDSPGEKLFF,TGTGCCAGCAGTTCCGACAGCCCGGGGGAAAAACTGTTTTTT
NA,TRBV6-2/TRBV6-3,TRBJ2-2,NA,CASSYQGTNTGELFF,TGTGCCAGCAGTTATCAGGGTACGAACACCGGGGAGCTGTTTTTT
NA,TRBV6-5,TRBJ1-1,NA,CASKGGSKGTEAFF,TGTGCCAGCAAGGGCGGCTCGAAGGGCACTGAAGCTTTCTTT
NA,TRBV6-2/TRBV6-3,TRBJ2-3,NA,CASIPLGTDTQYF,TGTGCCAGCATCCCACTGGGCACAGATACGCAGTATTTT
NA,TRBV6-5,TRBJ1-5,NA,CASSYPRGSNQPQHF,TGTGCCAGCAGTTACCCGCGGGGTAGCAATCAGCCCCAGCATTTT
TRBD1,TRBV6-2/TRBV6-3,TRBJ2-7,NA,CASSYIQGSEQYF,TGTGCCAGCAGTTACATACAGGGGAGCGAGCAGTACTTC